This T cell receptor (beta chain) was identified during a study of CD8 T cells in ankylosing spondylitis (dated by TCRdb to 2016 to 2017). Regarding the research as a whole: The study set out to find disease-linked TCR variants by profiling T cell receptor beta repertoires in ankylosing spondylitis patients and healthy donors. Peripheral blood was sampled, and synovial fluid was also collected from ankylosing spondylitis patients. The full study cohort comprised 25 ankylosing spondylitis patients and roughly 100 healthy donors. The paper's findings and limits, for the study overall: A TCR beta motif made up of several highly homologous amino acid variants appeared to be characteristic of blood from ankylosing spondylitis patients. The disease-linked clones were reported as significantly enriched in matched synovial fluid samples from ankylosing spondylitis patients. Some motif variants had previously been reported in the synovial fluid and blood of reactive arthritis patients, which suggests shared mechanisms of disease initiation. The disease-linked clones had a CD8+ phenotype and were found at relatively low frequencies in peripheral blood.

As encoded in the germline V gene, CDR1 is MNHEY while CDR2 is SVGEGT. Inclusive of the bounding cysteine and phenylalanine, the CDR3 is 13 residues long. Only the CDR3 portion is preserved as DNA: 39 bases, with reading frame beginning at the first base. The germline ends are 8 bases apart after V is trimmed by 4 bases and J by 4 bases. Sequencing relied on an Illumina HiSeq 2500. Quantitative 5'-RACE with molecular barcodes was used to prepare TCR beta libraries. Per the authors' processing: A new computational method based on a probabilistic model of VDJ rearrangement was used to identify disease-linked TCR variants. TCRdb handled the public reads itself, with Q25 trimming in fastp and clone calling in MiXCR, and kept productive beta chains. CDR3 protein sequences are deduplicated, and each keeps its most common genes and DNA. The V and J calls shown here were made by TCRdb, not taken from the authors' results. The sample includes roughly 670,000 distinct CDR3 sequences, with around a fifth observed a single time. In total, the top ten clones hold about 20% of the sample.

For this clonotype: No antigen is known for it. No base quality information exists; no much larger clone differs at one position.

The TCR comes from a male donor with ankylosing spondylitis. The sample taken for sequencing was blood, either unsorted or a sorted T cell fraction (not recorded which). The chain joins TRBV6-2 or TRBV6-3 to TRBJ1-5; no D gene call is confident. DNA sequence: TGTGCCAGCAGTTCCAGACATAATCAGCCCCAGCATTTT. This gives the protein CASSSRHNQPQHF.